These 14 T cell receptor beta chains share one sample of origin, sequenced in a study of cytomegalovirus exposure and HLA in healthy donors. A multiplex PCR was run with 60 Vbeta primers and 13 Jbeta primers. Sequencing used immunoSEQ multiplex PCR; TCRdb keeps in-frame clones, though not all of them. The table includes 95,000 to 120,000 clones, around 77% detected once. Sequenced input: PBMCs. The source is a woman aged 25 to 39 in good health and CMV-seropositive.

The chain couples TRBV30 to TRBJ1-1; 11 nucleotides align to TRBD1. The ends lost 3 bases at V and 6 bases at J; junction bases unmatched: 3. This CDR3 comprises 13 residues. Germline V gene lookup returns CDR1 GTSNPN and CDR2 SVGIG (reference sequence). Written as DNA, the CDR3 is TGTGCCTGGAGGAGGACAGGGGGCCCTGAAGCTTTCTTT. The encoded protein is CAWRRTGGPEAFF.

V and J are TRBV27 and TRBJ2-7, with no clear D. The CDR3 runs 14 residues. The germline V gene encodes CDR1 MNHEY and CDR2 SMNVEV (reference sequence). V gave up 0 bases and J gave up 4 bases, with 10 bases separating them. The CDR3 DNA reads TGTGCCAGCAGTTTATCCGGCAGGTCGTACGAGCAGTACTTC. Encoded protein: CASSLSGRSYEQYF.

This rearrangement joins TRBV18 to TRBJ2-7; 9 positions match TRBD1. The J segment lost 3 bases and the V segment lost 4 bases, leaving 7 bases of the junction unmatched. Germline CDR1 KGHSH, CDR2 LQKENI. The CDR3 covers 15 residues. The CDR3 is CASSRPDRGFYEQYF. CDR3 in DNA: TGTGCCAGCTCACGCCCGGACAGGGGATTCTACGAGCAGTACTTC.

The gene calls are TRBV5-6 and TRBJ1-4; 9 bases agree with TRBD1. CDR1 and CDR2 (germline): SGHDT, YYEEEE. The CDR3 sequence is 15 residues long. After removal of 0 bases from V and 8 bases from J, the junction contained 5 bases not matched to a gene. In nucleotides, the CDR3 is TGTGCCAGCAGCTTGGGGGGACAGGGAAGCGAAAAACTGTTTTTT. Its protein product is CASSLGGQGSEKLFF. Based on the CDR3 plus reference TRBV5-6 and TRBJ1-4, the full variable domain is DAGVTQSPTHLIKTRGQQVTLRCSPKSGHDTVSWYQQALGQGPQFIFQYYEEEERQRGNFPDRFSGHQFPNYSSELNVNALLLGDSALYLCASSLGGQGSEKLFFGSGTQLSVL.

The chain is built from TRBV12-5 and TRBJ1-5; D is possibly TRBD1 (6 bases). Looked up from germline, CDR1 is LGHNT and CDR2 is FRNRAP. V lost 7 bases to trimming and J lost 4 bases, with 14 bases between them. The CDR3 runs 14 residues. CDR3 nucleotides: TGTGCTAGTGTCAAACAGGGTTTTAATCAGCCCCAGCATTTT. Protein sequence: CASVKQGFNQPQHF.

The CDR3 DNA follows: TGTGCCAGCAGACCGGGGACTAGCGGGAGGAGCTCCTACAATGAGCAGTTCTTC. It codes for CASRPGTSGRSSYNEQFF. This chain connects TRBV5-4 to TRBJ2-1, with 15 bases identical to TRBD2. This CDR3 is 18 amino acids long. Germline lookup yields CDR1 SGHNT and CDR2 YYREEE (reference sequence). V lost 5 bases and J lost 0; bases outside the gene matches: 6.

The chain couples TRBV27 to TRBJ1-6; D is ambiguous. Trimming left V 4 bases short and J 7 bases short, with 14 bases between. The CDR3 extends over 15 amino acids. Germline V gives CDR1 MNHEY, CDR2 SMNVEV (reference sequence). The CDR3 nucleotides are TGTGCCAGCAGTTCGCCGGCTGGCGGGAATTCACCCCTCCACTTT. Translated: CASSSPAGGNSPLHF.

This clone was recorded only once. The chain joins TRBV5-4 to TRBJ2-2, with 9 bases fitting TRBD2. This CDR3 contains 15 residues. Looked up from germline, CDR1 is SGHNT and CDR2 is YYREEE (reference sequence). V shed 9 bases, J shed 4 bases, and the junction held 10 bases outside the gene matches. The CDR3 bases are TGTGCCACCACCCGGGAAGCGGGAGGCACCGGGGAGCTGTTTTTT. Protein: CATTREAGGTGELFF.

V gene TRBV5-6 combines with J gene TRBJ2-2; a weak D match, TRBD2 (6 bases). The CDR3 totals 15 residues. Trimming pared 2 bases from V and 2 bases from J, leaving 10 bases between. Germline V gene sequence: CDR1 SGHDT, CDR2 YYEEEE. The CDR3 DNA follows: TGTGCCAGCAGCTTCGGGACTCTAAACACCGGGGAGCTGTTTTTT. This sequence encodes CASSFGTLNTGELFF.

V and J are TRBV5-1 and TRBJ1-1, with D unclear. Germline V gives CDR1 SGHRS, CDR2 YFSETQ. The germline V and J ends were trimmed by 2 bases and 1 base, with 6 bases remaining between them. The CDR3 consists of 13 residues. The CDR3 nucleotides read TGCGCCAGCAGCTTCCAGAAGAACACTGAAGCTTTCTTT. It yields the protein CASSFQKNTEAFF.

This clone appeared a single time. The rearrangement joins TRBV4-1 to TRBJ2-5; 15 bases align to TRBD2. The J call is uncertain, as TRBJ2-7 better fits the DNA end. This CDR3 contains 16 residues. Germline assignment: CDR1 MGHRA and CDR2 YSYEKL. The CDR3 bases are TGCGCCAGCAGCCAAGTGGGACTAGCGGGGGGCTACGAGCAGTACTTC. Protein: CASSQVGLAGGYEQYF.

The chain links TRBV2 to TRBJ1-3; 8 bases map to TRBD1. CDR1 is SNHLY and CDR2 is FYNNEI in the germline V gene. This CDR3 spans 14 amino acids. Unmatched junction bases numbered 6, after V lost 7 bases and J lost 4 bases. Here the CDR3 DNA reads TGTGCCAGCAAGGACAGGGTGGCAGGAAACACCATATATTTT. As protein: CASKDRVAGNTIYF.

This clone has only a few counts. Other DNA sequences in the sample encode the same CDR3. The chain combines TRBV2 with TRBJ2-7; a possible D gene is TRBD2 (5 bases). This CDR3 has 13 amino acids. Germline V CDR1 and CDR2: SNHLY, FYNNEI. The chain's CDR3 is CACKEDAAYEQYF. CDR3 coding DNA: TGTGCTTGCAAGGAGGACGCGGCCTACGAGCAGTACTTC.

The chain uses TRBV7-9 and TRBJ1-2; no reliable D call. Germline CDR1 is SEHNR and CDR2 is FQNEAQ (reference sequence). CDR3 length equals 10 residues. Trimming pared 11 bases from V and 8 bases from J, leaving 12 bases between. For the CDR3, the DNA is TGTGCCCTAGAAGCGGCGGGCTACACCTTC. The encoded protein is CALEAAGYTF.